The 16 T cell receptor beta chains below were found in one sample sequenced in a study of blood T cell repertoires in COVID-19 (dated by TCRdb to the early 2020s). Library preparation was by the immunoSEQ multiplex PCR assay. What TCRdb holds here is the immuneACCESS table cut down to in-frame rearrangements. Part of the clones is not present; checked against another copy, under half of the missing clones reflect an unresolved V gene, and the others are unexplained. This sample comprises 85,000 to 110,000 clones, 70% to 90% of them detected only once. Jointly, the top ten make up around 3.1% of the sample. Material: peripheral blood. These receptors came from a man aged 50 to 59 in a cohort sampled during active COVID-19.

This clone was found once. The chain employs TRBV29-1 and TRBJ1-1, with D possibly being TRBD1 (6 bases). Looked up from germline, CDR1 is SQVTM and CDR2 is ANQGSEA. This CDR3 spans 12 amino acids. The V and J ends lost 7 bases and 10 bases respectively, with 19 bases between them. This CDR3 is CSATRTRGGAFF. In DNA, the CDR3 is TGCAGCGCAACACGTACCCGAGGGGGAGCTTTCTTT.

This clone was picked up a small number of times. The chain uses TRBV7-8 and TRBJ1-5, with D maybe TRBD1 (6 bases). The germline V gene encodes CDR1 SGHVS and CDR2 FQNEAQ. V was trimmed by 3 bases and J by 7 bases, leaving 10 bases between them. CDR3 length equals 13 residues. Written as DNA, the CDR3 is TGTGCCAGCAGCTTCGGACAGTCCCAGCCCCAGCATTTT. Translating it yields CASSFGQSQPQHF.

This chain uses TRBV2 with TRBJ1-1; TRBD1 matches at 8 bases. V was clipped by 1 base and J by 6 bases; unmatched bases: 7. This CDR3 is built from 15 residues. CDR1 is SNHLY, CDR2 FYNNEI, per germline. The CDR3 reads CASSEVTGQGSEAFF. The CDR3 bases are TGTGCCAGCAGTGAAGTGACTGGACAGGGTTCTGAAGCTTTCTTT.

The V gene is TRBV6-5, the J gene TRBJ1-2; 7 bases are shared with TRBD1. With 0 bases clipped from V and 4 bases from J, the junction kept 2 bases outside the gene matches. The CDR3 length is 14 residues. From germline, CDR1 is MNHEY and CDR2 SVGAGI. The CDR3 nucleotides are TGTGCCAGCAGTTACTCGACAGGGTTCTATGGCTACACCTTC. The encoded protein is CASSYSTGFYGYTF.

The V call is TRBV11-2, the J call TRBJ2-3; 10 bases match TRBD2. This CDR3 has 15 residues. The germline CDR1 and CDR2 sequences are SGHAT and FQNNGV. The junction had 7 bases not matched to a gene; V was cut back by 4 bases and J by 6 bases. CDR3 amino acids: CASSSLAGTQDTQYF. DNA for the CDR3: TGTGCCAGCAGCTCACTAGCGGGGACCCAGGATACGCAGTATTTT.

The chain uses TRBV12-5 and TRBJ1-5; D remains ambiguous. Germline CDR1 is LGHNT and CDR2 is FRNRAP. V lost 4 bases and J 5 bases, leaving 6 bases between the germline ends. The CDR3 has 12 residues. The CDR3 is CASGSSYQPQHF. CDR3 nucleotide sequence: TGTGCTAGTGGTTCCTCGTATCAGCCCCAGCATTTT.

This chain uses TRBV4-2 with TRBJ1-2; 7 nucleotides line up with TRBD1. From germline, CDR1 is LGHNA and CDR2 YNFKEQ. With V trimmed by 0 bases and J by 6 bases, 16 bases remained unmatched. This CDR3 is 18 amino acids long. The CDR3 DNA sequence: TGTGCCAGCAGCCAAGATTCGGGTTCGGACAGGCGGGGGGATGGCTACACCTTC. It yields the protein CASSQDSGSDRRGDGYTF.

V gene TRBV24-1 combines with J gene TRBJ2-1; D is possibly TRBD2 (6 bases). The length of the CDR3 is 17 residues. Germline V gene sequence: CDR1 KGHDR, CDR2 SFDVKD. V was shortened by 5 bases and J by 0 bases, with 16 bases between the two germline ends. The CDR3 sequence: CATSATSLSGSYNEQFF. The CDR3 coding sequence is TGTGCCACCAGTGCCACCTCCCTTAGCGGCTCCTACAATGAGCAGTTCTTC.

This rearrangement joins TRBV6-5 to TRBJ1-2; TRBD1 agrees at 7 bases. The germline gives CDR1 MNHEY, CDR2 SVGAGI. This CDR3 is built from 13 residues. Trimming at V came to 4 bases and at J to 8 bases, leaving 7 bases not matched to a gene. CDR3 in amino acids: CASSSQGGEGYTF. CDR3 nucleotides: TGTGCCAGCAGTTCCCAGGGGGGTGAAGGCTACACCTTC.

The genes are TRBV7-6 and TRBJ2-5, with 12 bases identical to TRBD2. This CDR3 comprises 16 residues. CDR1 is SGHVS and CDR2 is FNYEAQ in the germline V gene. After removal of 3 bases from V and 5 bases from J, the junction contained 7 bases not matched to a gene. The CDR3 reads CASSFTSGGSRETQYF. CDR3 sequence (DNA): TGTGCCAGCAGCTTCACTAGCGGGGGGTCCCGGGAGACCCAGTACTTC.

Turning to this clone: Other DNA variants within this sample encode the same CDR3. The gene calls are TRBV6-6 and TRBJ1-2; TRBD1 agrees at 7 bases. This CDR3 has 14 residues. CDR1 is MNHNY, CDR2 SVGAGI, per germline (reference sequence). V shed 2 bases, J shed 2 bases, and the junction held 2 bases outside the gene matches. CDR3 nucleotide sequence: TGTGCCAGCAGTTACCGACAGGGAAACTATGGCTACACCTTC. This gives the protein CASSYRQGNYGYTF.

V usage is TRBV19 and J usage is TRBJ2-7; 7 positions match TRBD1. This CDR3 is built from 14 residues. The ends lost 1 base at V and 3 bases at J; junction bases unmatched: 3. Germline V lookup: CDR1 LNHDA, CDR2 SQIVND (reference sequence). The CDR3 loop is CASSIGQGDYEQYF. The CDR3 region has the DNA TGTGCCAGTAGTATAGGACAGGGAGACTACGAGCAGTACTTC. Full variable domain (missing parts from reference TRBV19 and TRBJ2-7): DGGITQSPKYLFRKEGQNVTLSCEQNLNHDAMYWYRQDPGQGLRLIYYSQIVNDFQKGDIAEGYSVSREKKESFPLTVTSAQKNPTAFYLCASSIGQGDYEQYFGPGTRLTVT.

V usage is TRBV28 and J usage is TRBJ1-2; the match to TRBD1 covers 7 bases. Germline values: CDR1 MDHEN, CDR2 SYDVKM. Trimming cost V 9 bases and J 6 bases; bases outside gene matches: 4. This CDR3 spans 11 amino acids. CDR3 amino acids: CASNRGDGYTF. In DNA, the CDR3 is TGTGCCAGTAACAGGGGCGATGGCTACACCTTC.

The chain couples TRBV11-3 to TRBJ2-3; maybe TRBD2 (7 bases). Trimming pared 5 bases from V and 1 base from J, leaving 16 bases between. CDR3 length: 16 residues. Germline-derived CDR1 and CDR2 are SGHNT and YENEEA. The CDR3 here is CASSKRGGARTDTQYF. DNA for the CDR3: TGTGCCAGCAGCAAACGAGGGGGGGCCCGCACAGATACGCAGTATTTT.

The chain is built from TRBV7-9 and TRBJ1-1; possibly TRBD1 for D (5 bases). The germline V and J ends were trimmed by 5 bases and 6 bases, with 16 bases remaining between them. Per the germline V gene, CDR1 is SEHNR and CDR2 is FQNEAQ (reference sequence). This CDR3 comprises 14 residues. CDR3 DNA sequence: TGTGCCAGCAGCCCTCAGGGAGGGCGGGCTGAAGCTTTCTTT. Encoded protein: CASSPQGGRAEAFF. Drawing the rest from reference TRBV7-9 and TRBJ1-1, the complete variable domain is DTGVSQNPRHKITKRGQNVTFRCDPISEHNRLYWYRQTLGQGPEFLTYFQNEAQLEKSRLLSDRFSAERPKGSFSTLEIQRTEQGDSAMYLCASSPQGGRAEAFFGQGTRLTVV.

V and J are TRBV5-1 and TRBJ1-5, with D maybe TRBD1 (5 bases). The CDR3 has 13 amino acids. V dropped 4 bases and J dropped 7 bases, with 12 bases sitting between them. Germline V gene data show CDR1 as SGHRS and CDR2 as YFSETQ. CDR3 coding DNA: TGCGCCAGCAGCCGGTCGGGGGGGCAGCCCCAGCATTTT. Its translation: CASSRSGGQPQHF.